Presented here are 8 T cell receptor beta chains from one specimen sequenced in a study of cytomegalovirus exposure and HLA in healthy donors. 60 Vbeta and 13 Jbeta primers were used in PCR. The protocol was immunoSEQ multiplex PCR, while the TCRdb copy is restricted to in-frame clones and leaves out a portion. This table holds approximately 100,000 clones, 76% found once. The specimen sequenced was PBMCs. The receptors originated from a woman between 40 and 55 years old in good health and CMV-seropositive.

The gene calls are TRBV25-1 and TRBJ2-5; D possibly corresponds to TRBD1 (6 bases). The germline V gene encodes CDR1 MGHDK and CDR2 SYGVNS. Trimming removed 1 base at V and 4 bases at J, with 13 bases between. The CDR3 sequence is 15 residues long. CDR3 nucleotide sequence: TGTGCCAGCAGTGAATCGGACAGCTATTCAGAGACCCAGTACTTC. It yields the protein CASSESDSYSETQYF.

The genes are TRBV25-1 and TRBJ2-2; D is undetermined. The CDR3 has 12 amino acids. V dropped 7 bases and J dropped 3 bases, with 6 bases sitting between them. CDR1 and CDR2 (germline): MGHDK, SYGVNS. The CDR3 bases are TGTGCCAGCATAGCCGACACCGGGGAGCTGTTTTTT. It codes for CASIADTGELFF.

The table lists this clone with a count of one. The CDR3 DNA reads as TGCGCCACCACCCAGGGTGGAAATGAAAAACTGTTTTTT. Protein: CATTQGGNEKLFF. J is TRBJ1-4 and V is TRBV10-2, with D tentatively TRBD1 (5 bases). Trimming left V 10 bases short and J 5 bases short, with 14 bases between. The CDR3 is made up of 13 amino acids. The V gene's germline CDR1 is WSHSY and CDR2 SAAADI.

The CDR3 region is CASRTGGANEQYF. The DNA for the CDR3 is TGTGCCAGCAGGACAGGGGGCGCAAACGAGCAGTACTTC. The V gene is TRBV6-6, the J gene TRBJ2-7; 10 nucleotides line up with TRBD1. From germline, CDR1 is MNHNY and CDR2 SVGAGI (reference sequence). This CDR3 has 13 amino acids. The trim removed 6 bases at V and 5 bases at J, leaving 4 bases unmatched.

The chain joins TRBV21-1 to TRBJ1-2. TRBV21-1 corresponds to a pseudogene. The CDR3 covers 9 residues. The CDR3: CAPLYGYTF. CDR3 coding DNA: TGTGCCCCACTCTATGGCTACACCTTC.

This chain uses TRBV19 with TRBJ1-5; maybe TRBD1 (6 bases). The germline CDR1 and CDR2 sequences are LNHDA and SQIVND (reference sequence). V was cut by 5 bases and J by 2 bases, with 16 bases left in between. The CDR3 has 16 amino acids. The CDR3 spells CASSRFGTSGNQPQHF. In DNA form, the CDR3 reads TGTGCCAGTAGTCGATTCGGGACATCCGGCAATCAGCCCCAGCATTTT.

The CDR3 loop reads CASSERQSSTDTQYF. Here the CDR3 DNA reads TGTGCCAGCAGTGAAAGACAGTCTAGCACAGATACGCAGTATTTT. V usage is TRBV6-1 and J usage is TRBJ2-3, with D possibly matching TRBD1 (5 bases). CDR1 is MNHNS, CDR2 SASEGT, per germline. The CDR3 length is 15 residues. V was shortened by 2 bases and J by 0 bases, with 9 bases between the two germline ends.

The chain is built from TRBV5-1 and TRBJ2-5, with D tentatively TRBD1 (6 bases). The last part of the DNA fits TRBJ2-7 better; the J call may be wrong. Per germline, CDR1 SGHRS and CDR2 YFSETQ. This CDR3 contains 16 residues. This CDR3 is CASSSDRFRDMYEQYF. The CDR3 coding sequence is TGCGCCAGCAGCTCCGACCGCTTCCGGGACATGTACGAGCAGTACTTC.